A selection of T cell receptor beta chains follows, all from one sample in a study of blood T cell repertoires in COVID-19. Method: immunoSEQ multiplex PCR; TCRdb's copy keeps in-frame clones and lacks some. The sample has about 63,000 clones, around 80% seen once. Input material: peripheral blood. The receptors derive from a human donor in a cohort sampled during active COVID-19. The CDR3 runs from the conserved cysteine through the conserved F or W. D genes are given only for firm matches. Clone size appears in some rows only: once, few, many, or a class for an expanded clone.

V	J	D	size	CDR3	DNA
TRBV15	TRBJ1-2	.	.	CATSRVADYGYTF	TGTGCCACCAGCAGAGTTGCAGACTATGGCTACACCTTC
TRBV30	TRBJ2-7	.	.	CAWSNGRDTGYEQYF	TGTGCCTGGAGCAATGGGAGGGATACAGGGTACGAGCAGTACTTC
TRBV2	TRBJ1-5	.	.	CASSGGGSGNQPQHF	TGTGCCAGCAGCGGAGGAGGGTCGGGCAATCAGCCCCAGCATTTT
TRBV5-4	TRBJ2-4	TRBD1	.	CASSTDPGQGINIQYF	TGTGCCAGCAGCACCGACCCGGGACAGGGCATAAACATTCAGTACTTC
TRBV21-1	TRBJ2-3	.	.	CASSKKTSGRAGYF	TGTGCCAGCAGCAAAAAAACTAGCGGGAGGGCCGGGTATTTT
TRBV19	TRBJ1-5	TRBD1	once	CASSPWTGGTISNQPQHF	TGTGCCAGTAGTCCATGGACAGGAGGGACAATAAGCAATCAGCCCCAGCATTTT
TRBV7-2	TRBJ1-3	.	once	CASSVGADTIYF	TGTGCCAGCAGCGTTGGTGCAGACACCATATATTTT
TRBV7-8	TRBJ2-2	.	.	CASSFPGTTTNTGELFF	TGTGCCAGCAGCTTTCCCGGGACAACTACGAACACCGGGGAGCTGTTTTTT
TRBV5-1	TRBJ2-1	TRBD2	.	CASSQTSGNYNEQFF	TGCGCCAGCAGCCAGACTAGCGGGAATTACAATGAGCAGTTCTTC
TRBV6-5	TRBJ1-1	TRBD1	.	CASSQDRGQAFF	TGTGCCAGCAGTCAGGACAGGGGGCAGGCTTTCTTT
TRBV19	TRBJ1-2	.	.	CASSTLGGANYGYTF	TGTGCCAGTAGTACCCTTGGGGGCGCGAACTATGGCTACACCTTC
TRBV4-1	TRBJ2-7	TRBD1	.	CASSQDRGFVGDRGVEQYF	TGCGCCAGCAGCCAAGATCGAGGATTTGTTGGGGACAGGGGTGTCGAGCAGTACTTC
TRBV19	TRBJ1-2	TRBD1	.	CASINRLGQGPMGYGYTF	TGTGCCAGTATTAACCGTCTGGGACAGGGTCCTATGGGCTATGGCTACACCTTC
TRBV30	TRBJ1-4	.	.	CAWSKDNGEKLFF	TGTGCCTGGAGTAAGGACAATGGAGAAAAACTGTTTTTT
TRBV28	TRBJ2-1	.	.	CASSFRGTEQFF	TGTGCCAGCAGTTTTCGGGGGACTGAGCAGTTCTTC
TRBV18	TRBJ1-1	.	.	CASSPKTDTEAFF	TGTGCCAGCTCACCAAAGACAGACACTGAAGCTTTCTTT
TRBV7-8	TRBJ2-5	TRBD1	.	CASSRRTGRQETQYF	TGTGCCAGCAGCAGAAGGACAGGGCGGCAAGAGACCCAGTACTTC
TRBV29-1	TRBJ2-7	TRBD1	.	CSVEDRGQGGREQYF	TGCAGCGTTGAAGATAGGGGACAGGGAGGACGCGAGCAGTACTTC
TRBV7-6	TRBJ1-1	TRBD1	.	CASSLESGTGGFGTEAFF	TGTGCCAGCAGCTTAGAATCAGGGACAGGGGGGTTTGGCACTGAAGCTTTCTTT
TRBV7-2	TRBJ2-2	.	.	CASSLQGTGELFF	TGTGCCAGCAGCTTACAGGGCACCGGGGAGCTGTTTTTT
TRBV11-3	TRBJ1-3	.	.	CASSSLSGGLSGNTIYF	TGTGCCAGCAGCTCCCTTTCGGGGGGCCTAAGTGGAAACACCATATATTTT
TRBV10-3	TRBJ1-1	.	.	CAISETPGLTEAFF	TGTGCCATCAGTGAGACCCCGGGACTCACTGAAGCTTTCTTT
TRBV28	TRBJ1-1	TRBD1	.	CASSPPTGGVFEAFF	TGTGCCAGCAGCCCCCCGACAGGGGGCGTCTTTGAAGCTTTCTTT
TRBV18	TRBJ1-3	.	.	CASSRLEGNTIYF	TGTGCCAGCTCACGACTAGAAGGAAACACCATATATTTT